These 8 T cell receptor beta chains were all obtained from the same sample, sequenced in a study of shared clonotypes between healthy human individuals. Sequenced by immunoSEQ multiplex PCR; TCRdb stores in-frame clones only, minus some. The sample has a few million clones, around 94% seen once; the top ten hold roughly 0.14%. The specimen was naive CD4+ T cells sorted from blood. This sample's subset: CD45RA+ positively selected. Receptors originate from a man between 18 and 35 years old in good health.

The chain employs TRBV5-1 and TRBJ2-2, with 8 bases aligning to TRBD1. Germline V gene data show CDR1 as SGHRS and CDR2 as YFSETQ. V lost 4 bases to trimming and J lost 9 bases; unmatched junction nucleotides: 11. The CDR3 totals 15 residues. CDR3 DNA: TGCGCCAGCAGCCCAAGTCAGGGGGCTGTGTGGGAGCTGTTTTTT. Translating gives CASSPSQGAVWELFF.

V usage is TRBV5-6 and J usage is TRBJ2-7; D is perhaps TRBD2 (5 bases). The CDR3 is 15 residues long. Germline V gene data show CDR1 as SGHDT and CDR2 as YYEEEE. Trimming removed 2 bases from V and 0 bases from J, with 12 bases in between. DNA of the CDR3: TGTGCCAGCAGCTTCTACGGGAAAAGCTCCTACGAGCAGTACTTC. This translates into CASSFYGKSSYEQYF.

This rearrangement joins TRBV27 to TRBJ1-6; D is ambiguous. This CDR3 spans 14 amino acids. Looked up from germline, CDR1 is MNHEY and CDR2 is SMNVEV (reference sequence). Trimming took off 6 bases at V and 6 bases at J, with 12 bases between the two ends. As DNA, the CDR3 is TGTGCCAGCAGGCTGGACTCTTCTAATTCACCCCTCCACTTT. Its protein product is CASRLDSSNSPLHF.

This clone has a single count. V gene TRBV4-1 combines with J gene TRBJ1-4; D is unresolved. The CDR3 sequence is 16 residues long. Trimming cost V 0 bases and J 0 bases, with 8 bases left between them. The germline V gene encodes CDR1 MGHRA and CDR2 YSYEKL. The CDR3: CASSQDLGTTNEKLFF. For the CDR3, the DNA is TGCGCCAGCAGCCAAGATCTCGGAACAACTAATGAAAAACTGTTTTTT.

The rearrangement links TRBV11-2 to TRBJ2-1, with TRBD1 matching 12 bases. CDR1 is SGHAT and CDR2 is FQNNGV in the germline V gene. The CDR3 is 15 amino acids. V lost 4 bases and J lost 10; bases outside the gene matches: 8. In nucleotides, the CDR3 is TGTGCCAGCAGCTCTCGGGACAGGGGGCTCTGGGAGCAGTTCTTC. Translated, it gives CASSSRDRGLWEQFF.

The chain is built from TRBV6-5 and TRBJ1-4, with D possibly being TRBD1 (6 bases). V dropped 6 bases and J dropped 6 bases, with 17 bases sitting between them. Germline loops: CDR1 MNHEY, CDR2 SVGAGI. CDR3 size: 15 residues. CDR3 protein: CASRRGVKRDEKLFF. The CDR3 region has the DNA TGTGCCAGCAGGAGGGGGGTTAAGCGGGATGAAAAACTGTTTTTT.

For the CDR3, the DNA is TGTGCCAGCAGTCGGGACAGACTTAATGAAAAACTGTTTTTT. Translated, it gives CASSRDRLNEKLFF. The V call is TRBV28, the J call TRBJ1-4; 7 bases agree with TRBD1. V lost 5 bases to trimming and J lost 4 bases; unmatched junction nucleotides: 4. Germline lookup yields CDR1 MDHEN and CDR2 SYDVKM. This CDR3 spans 14 amino acids.

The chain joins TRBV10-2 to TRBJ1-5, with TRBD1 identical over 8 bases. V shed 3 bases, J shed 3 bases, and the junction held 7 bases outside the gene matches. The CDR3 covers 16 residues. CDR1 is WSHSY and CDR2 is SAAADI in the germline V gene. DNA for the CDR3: TGCGCCAGCAGTGACCCTAGGACAGGGAACAATCAGCCCCAGCATTTT. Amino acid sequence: CASSDPRTGNNQPQHF.